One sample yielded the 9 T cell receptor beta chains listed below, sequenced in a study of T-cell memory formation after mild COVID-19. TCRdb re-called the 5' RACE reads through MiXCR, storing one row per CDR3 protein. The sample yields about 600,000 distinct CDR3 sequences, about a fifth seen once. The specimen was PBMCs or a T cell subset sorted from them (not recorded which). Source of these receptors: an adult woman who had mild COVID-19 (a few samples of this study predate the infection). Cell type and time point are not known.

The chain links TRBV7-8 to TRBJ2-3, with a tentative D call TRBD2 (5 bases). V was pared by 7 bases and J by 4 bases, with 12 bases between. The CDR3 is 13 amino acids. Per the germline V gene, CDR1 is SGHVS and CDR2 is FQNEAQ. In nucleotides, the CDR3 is TGTGCCAGCACCCTCGGGGTGGCAGATACGCAGTATTTT. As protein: CASTLGVADTQYF.

Here the CDR3 reads CAIWGGVLNEQFF. The CDR3, as DNA: TGTGCCATCTGGGGAGGAGTTTTAAATGAGCAGTTCTTC. The chain links TRBV2 to TRBJ2-1; TRBD2 might be the D (6 bases). CDR1 SNHLY and CDR2 FYNNEI come from the germline V gene. V was clipped by 10 bases and J by 7 bases, with 17 bases between them. The CDR3 covers 13 residues.

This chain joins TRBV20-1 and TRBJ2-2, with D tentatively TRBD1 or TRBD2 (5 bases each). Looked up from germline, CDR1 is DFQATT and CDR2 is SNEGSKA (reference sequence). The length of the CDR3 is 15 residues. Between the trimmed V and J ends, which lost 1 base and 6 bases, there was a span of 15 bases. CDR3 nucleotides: TGCAGTGCTAGAGGGCCCTGGGGGTCGGCCGGGGAGCTGTTTTTT. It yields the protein CSARGPWGSAGELFF.

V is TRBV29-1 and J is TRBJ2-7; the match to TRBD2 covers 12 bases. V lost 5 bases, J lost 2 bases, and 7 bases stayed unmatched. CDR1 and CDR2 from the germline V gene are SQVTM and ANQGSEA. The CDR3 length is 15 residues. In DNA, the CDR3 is TGCAGCGTTTCTTCCAGACTAGCGGGGGCCTACGAGCAGTACTTC. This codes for CSVSSRLAGAYEQYF.

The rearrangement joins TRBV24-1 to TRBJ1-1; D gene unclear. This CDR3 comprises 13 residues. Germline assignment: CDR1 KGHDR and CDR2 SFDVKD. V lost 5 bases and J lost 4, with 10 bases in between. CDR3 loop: CATSAKEGTEAFF. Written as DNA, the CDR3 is TGTGCCACCAGTGCCAAGGAGGGCACTGAAGCTTTCTTT.

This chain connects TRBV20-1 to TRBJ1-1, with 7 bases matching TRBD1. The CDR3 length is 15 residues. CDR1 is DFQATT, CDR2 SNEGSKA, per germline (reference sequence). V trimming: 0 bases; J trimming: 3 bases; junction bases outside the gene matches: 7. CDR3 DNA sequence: TGCAGTGCTAGAGATTCTGCCAGGGGGGACACTGAAGCTTTCTTT. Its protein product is CSARDSARGDTEAFF.

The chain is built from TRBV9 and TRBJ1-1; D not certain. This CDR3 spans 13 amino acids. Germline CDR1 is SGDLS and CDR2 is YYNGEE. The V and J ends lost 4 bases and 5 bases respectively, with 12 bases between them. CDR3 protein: CASSIRWGTEAFF. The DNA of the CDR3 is TGTGCCAGCAGCATTCGGTGGGGTACTGAAGCTTTCTTT. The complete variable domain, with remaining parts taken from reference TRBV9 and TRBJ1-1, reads DSGVTQTPKHLITATGQRVTLRCSPRSGDLSVYWYQQSLDQGLQFLIQYYNGEERAKGNILERFSAQQFPDLHSELNLSSLELGDSALYFCASSIRWGTEAFFGQGTRLTVV.

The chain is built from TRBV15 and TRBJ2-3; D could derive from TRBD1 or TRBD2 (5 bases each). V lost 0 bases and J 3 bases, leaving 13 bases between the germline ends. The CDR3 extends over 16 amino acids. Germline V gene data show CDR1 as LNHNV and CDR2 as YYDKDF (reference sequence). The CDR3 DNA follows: TGTGCCACCAGCAGAGATCGGGGCCTAAGGACAGATACGCAGTATTTT. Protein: CATSRDRGLRTDTQYF. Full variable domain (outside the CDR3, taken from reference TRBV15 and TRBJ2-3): DAMVIQNPRYQVTQFGKPVTLSCSQTLNHNVMYWYQQKSSQAPKLLFHYYDKDFNNEADTPDNFQSRRPNTSFCFLDIRSPGLGDTAMYLCATSRDRGLRTDTQYFGPGTRLTVL.

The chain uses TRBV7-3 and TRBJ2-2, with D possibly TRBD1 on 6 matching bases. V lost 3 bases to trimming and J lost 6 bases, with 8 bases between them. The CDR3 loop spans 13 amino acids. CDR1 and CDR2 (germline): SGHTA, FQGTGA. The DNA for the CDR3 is TGTGCCAGCAGCTTTACAGGGTCCGGGGAGCTGTTTTTT. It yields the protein CASSFTGSGELFF.